This is a list of T cell receptor beta chains from one sample in a study of cytomegalovirus exposure and HLA in healthy donors. The data were produced by immunoSEQ multiplex PCR, yet TCRdb's version contains in-frame clones alone and is incomplete. The data show more than 150,000 clones, approximately 79% seen once. The sequenced sample consisted of PBMCs. The receptors derive from a man between 35 and 55 years old in good health and CMV-seropositive. The CDR3 runs from the conserved cysteine through the conserved F or W. D genes are given only for firm matches. Clone sizes are given selectively: once, few, many, or a class where the clone is expanded.

>19|TRBV4-3|TRBJ2-1|TRBD2|NA
CASSPGGGLAGGPYNEQFF
TGCGCCAGCAGCCCGGGCGGGGGACTAGCGGGGGGGCCCTACAATGAGCAGTTCTTC
>15|TRBV4-2|TRBJ2-1|TRBD1|NA
CASSQAGQGVIEQFF
TGTGCCAGCAGCCAAGCCGGCCAGGGGGTTATTGAGCAGTTCTTC
>17|TRBV19|TRBJ2-6|TRBD1|NA
CASSRDRVGSGANVLTF
TGTGCCAGTAGTAGGGACAGGGTTGGGTCTGGGGCCAACGTCCTGACTTTC
>17|TRBV19|TRBJ2-1|TRBD2|NA
CASSSPLLAGGPHEQFF
TGTGCCAGTAGTAGCCCCCTCCTAGCGGGGGGGCCCCATGAGCAGTTCTTC
>14|TRBV7-3|TRBJ2-2|NA|once
CASSFAGDTGELFF
TGTGCCAGCAGCTTTGCAGGGGACACCGGGGAGCTGTTTTTT
>16|TRBV27|TRBJ1-2|TRBD1|NA
CASSLGGQGLNYGYTF
TGTGCCAGCAGTTTAGGGGGACAGGGGCTTAACTATGGCTACACCTTC
>14|TRBV5-1|TRBJ1-2|TRBD1|NA
CASSFTGGSYGYTF
TGCGCCAGCAGCTTCACAGGGGGCTCCTATGGCTACACCTTC
>13|TRBV19|TRBJ1-5|TRBD1|NA
CASVQGEHQPQHF
TGTGCCAGTGTCCAGGGGGAACATCAGCCCCAGCATTTT
>14|TRBV9|TRBJ2-5|NA|NA
CASSVDLGAMEQYF
TGTGCCAGCAGCGTTGATCTGGGAGCCATGGAGCAGTACTTC
>12|TRBV7-6|TRBJ2-5|NA|NA
CASSDSRWTQYF
TGTGCCAGCAGCGACAGTCGTTGGACCCAGTACTTC
>15|TRBV5-6|TRBJ1-2|NA|NA
CASSSYRDTLYGYTF
TGTGCCAGTAGCTCGTACCGGGACACCCTCTATGGCTACACCTTC
>13|TRBV19|TRBJ2-7|NA|NA
CATREGVSHEQYF
TGTGCCACGCGGGAAGGGGTGTCCCACGAGCAGTACTTC
>14|TRBV30|TRBJ2-3|NA|NA
CAWSATGSTDTQYF
TGTGCCTGGAGTGCGACAGGTAGCACAGATACGCAGTATTTT
>14|TRBV7-9|TRBJ2-7|NA|NA
CASSLVVSSYEQYF
TGTGCCAGCAGCTTAGTGGTCAGCTCCTACGAGCAGTACTTC
>13|TRBV19|TRBJ1-1|NA|once
CASSVHRVSEAFF
TGTGCCAGTAGTGTACACAGGGTTTCTGAAGCTTTCTTT
>17|TRBV27|TRBJ2-2|TRBD2|NA
CASSLLAGLSGTGELFF
TGTGCCAGCAGTTTACTAGCGGGACTCTCAGGGACCGGGGAGCTGTTTTTT
>15|TRBV11-3|TRBJ2-3|TRBD1|once
CASSLVGGISDTQYF
TGTGCCAGCAGCTTAGTAGGGGGCATTTCAGATACGCAGTATTTT
>15|TRBV10-3|TRBJ1-6|TRBD1|NA
CAIKGGDRVNSPLHF
TGTGCCATCAAGGGAGGGGACAGGGTTAATTCACCCCTCCACTTT
>16|TRBV4-3|TRBJ1-5|TRBD1|NA
CASSQRTGGGNQPQHF
TGCGCCAGCAGCCAACGGACAGGGGGAGGCAATCAGCCCCAGCATTTT
>12|TRBV19|TRBJ1-5|NA|NA
CASSMRPRPQHF
TGTGCCAGTAGTATGAGGCCGAGGCCCCAGCATTTT
>14|TRBV9|TRBJ1-2|TRBD1|NA
CASSVDRNRYGYTF
TGTGCCAGCAGCGTGGACAGGAATCGCTATGGCTACACCTTC
>14|TRBV6-5|TRBJ1-1|NA|once
CASSYSSSNTEAFF
TGTGCCAGCAGTTACTCTTCCAGTAACACTGAAGCTTTCTTT
>16|TRBV5-4|TRBJ2-2|NA|NA
CASSSRGRWNTGELFF
TGTGCCAGCAGCTCCCGTGGCAGGTGGAACACCGGGGAGCTGTTTTTT
>14|TRBV14|TRBJ2-3|TRBD2|NA
CASSQLAGRNTQYF
TGTGCCAGCAGCCAACTAGCGGGGAGGAATACGCAGTATTTT
>15|TRBV4-3|TRBJ2-1|TRBD1|NA
CASSPSTGGRNEQFF
TGCGCCAGCAGCCCCTCGACAGGGGGCCGTAATGAGCAGTTCTTC
>13|TRBV14|TRBJ1-2|NA|NA
CASSLDWSYGYTF
TGTGCCAGCAGCCTGGACTGGTCCTATGGCTACACCTTC
>14|TRBV7-2|TRBJ2-1|NA|NA
CASISERVRNEQFF
TGTGCCAGCATCTCTGAGAGGGTTAGGAATGAGCAGTTCTTC
>17|TRBV12-5|TRBJ2-1|NA|NA
CASGLVRSPLDYNEQFF
TGTGCTAGTGGTTTGGTACGGAGCCCACTAGATTACAATGAGCAGTTCTTC
>12|TRBV7-2|TRBJ2-1|NA|NA
CASKLSYNEQFF
TGTGCCAGCAAACTTTCCTACAATGAGCAGTTCTTC
>16|TRBV19|TRBJ2-3|NA|few
CASRLGRTERTDTQYF
TGTGCCAGTAGGCTAGGGCGGACAGAGCGCACAGATACGCAGTATTTT
>16|TRBV7-9|TRBJ2-7|TRBD2|NA
CASSLSVLSGAYEQYF
TGTGCCAGCAGCTTATCGGTTCTTAGCGGGGCCTACGAGCAGTACTTC
>14|TRBV27|TRBJ1-1|TRBD1|once
CASRRTGGVTEAFF
TGTGCCAGCAGACGTACAGGGGGGGTCACTGAAGCTTTCTTT
>12|TRBV5-4|TRBJ2-1|NA|once
CASSLSPNEQFF
TGTGCCAGCAGCTTGTCCCCGAATGAGCAGTTCTTC
>14|TRBV4-1|TRBJ1-2|NA|NA
CASSQVGLVSGYTF
TGCGCCAGCAGCCAAGTTGGCTTGGTTTCGGGCTACACCTTC
>15|TRBV28|TRBJ2-5|TRBD2|NA
CASSPIAGDKETQYF
TGTGCCAGCAGTCCAATAGCGGGGGATAAAGAGACCCAGTACTTC
>14|TRBV25-1|TRBJ2-1|NA|NA
CASSERGGGNEQFF
TGTGCCAGCAGTGAAAGGGGAGGGGGAAATGAGCAGTTCTTC
>13|TRBV4-1|TRBJ1-2|NA|NA
CASSQQGLYGYTF
TGCGCCAGCAGCCAACAGGGTCTCTATGGCTACACCTTC
>12|TRBV7-9|TRBJ1-2|NA|NA
CASSLSVDGYTF
TGTGCCAGCAGCTTAAGCGTCGATGGCTACACCTTC
>16|TRBV15|TRBJ1-6|TRBD1|NA
CATSRDLDRENSPLHF
TGTGCCACCAGCAGAGATCTGGACAGGGAAAATTCACCCCTCCACTTT
>11|TRBV30|TRBJ2-5|NA|NA
CAWSGRETQYF
TGTGCCTGGAGTGGGAGAGAGACCCAGTACTTC
>15|TRBV5-1|TRBJ2-3|TRBD2|NA
CASSLRDYGVDTQYF
TGCGCCAGCAGCCTCCGGGACTACGGAGTAGATACGCAGTATTTT
>13|TRBV7-2|TRBJ2-5|NA|NA
CASSLDGEETQYF
TGTGCCAGCAGCTTAGACGGGGAAGAGACCCAGTACTTC
>11|TRBV20-1|TRBJ2-7|NA|NA
CSAPYYAEQYF
TGCAGTGCTCCTTACTACGCCGAGCAGTACTTC
>14|TRBV27|TRBJ1-1|TRBD1|NA
CASSRGQINTEAFF
TGCGCCAGCAGCCGGGGACAGATAAACACTGAAGCTTTCTTT
>13|TRBV29-1|TRBJ2-2|TRBD1|NA
CSGTKTGAGELFF
TGCAGCGGCACGAAAACAGGGGCCGGGGAGCTGTTTTTT
>16|TRBV13|TRBJ2-7|TRBD1|once
CASSLADRDVVDEQYF
TGTGCCAGCAGCTTGGCCGACAGGGACGTTGTCGACGAGCAGTACTTC
>14|TRBV6-5|TRBJ1-2|TRBD1|once
CASRWTGERDGYTF
TGTGCCAGCCGATGGACAGGGGAAAGGGATGGCTACACCTTC
>15|TRBV6-5|TRBJ2-7|NA|once
CASSYSRDKTYEQYF
TGTGCCAGCAGTTACTCCCGGGACAAAACCTACGAGCAGTACTTC
>16|TRBV19|TRBJ2-6|NA|NA
CASSIGGEIGANVLTF
TGTGCCAGTAGTATAGGGGGCGAAATTGGGGCCAACGTCCTGACTTTC
>16|TRBV4-1|TRBJ2-5|TRBD1|NA
CASSPTGGTNQETQYF
TGCGCCAGCAGCCCCACAGGGGGCACGAACCAAGAGACCCAGTACTTC
>10|TRBV29-1|TRBJ1-1|NA|NA
CSVGHLEAFF
TGCAGCGTCGGACACTTGGAAGCTTTCTTT
>15|TRBV7-8|TRBJ2-3|TRBD1|NA
CASSFDRDLTDTQYF
TGTGCCAGCAGCTTTGACAGGGACCTCACAGATACGCAGTATTTT
>13|TRBV10-1|TRBJ1-2|NA|NA
CASSAGGRSGYTF
TGCGCCAGCAGTGCGGGGGGGCGGAGTGGCTACACCTTC
>15|TRBV19|TRBJ2-1|NA|NA
CASSIRDLQGNEQFF
TGTGCCAGTAGTATCCGGGACTTACAGGGGAATGAGCAGTTCTTC
>15|TRBV5-4|TRBJ1-3|NA|few
CASSPDRRSGNTIYF
TGTGCCAGCAGCCCCGACAGGAGGTCTGGAAACACCATATATTTT